This T cell receptor (beta chain) was identified during a study of identical twins. Study outcomes and limitations: Out-of-frame alpha sequences that twins shared showed excess low generation probability.

The V segment lost 8 bases and the J segment 8 bases; nucleotides outside the gene matches: 13. CDR1 and CDR2 from the germline V gene are MDHEN and SYDVKM. The CDR3 is 15 residues long. Points on this clonotype: Its antigen is as yet unknown.

A template switching step contributed a universal primer site, while unique molecular identifiers were present in the cDNA. TCRdb re-analysed the 5' RACE reads in MiXCR, keeping a single row per CDR3 protein. The sample consists of under 1 million distinct CDR3 sequences, around an eighth of them appearing once. These same data were also listed under a study on yellow fever vaccine responses in identical twins. That work contributes: Twins reportedly showed a vaccine T cell response that seemed partly convergent and partly personalized.

The rearrangement links TRBV28 to TRBJ2-4; 9 bases fit TRBD1. The clonotype originates from a woman aged 18-29 years in good health. Input material: PBMCs. CDR3 region: CASAIVGTGRDIQYF. The CDR3 DNA is TGTGCCAGCGCAATCGTTGGGACAGGGCGGGACATTCAGTACTTC.